This T cell receptor beta chain was captured by sequencing in a study of CD8 T cells in Susac syndrome. General study points: It was acknowledged in the study that the number of individuals who were included in its TCR sequencing and HLA analysis was relatively small.

The CDR3 has 11 amino acids. Between the trimmed V and J ends, which lost 8 bases and 8 bases, there was a span of 9 bases. The V gene's germline CDR1 is MGHDK and CDR2 SYGVNS. Comment on this clonotype: The antigen is unknown.

Reverse transcription of roughly 0.45 to 1 ug RNA was carried out with random hexamers. Amplification of TCR beta CDR3 spanned 54 Vbeta and 13 Jbeta via immunoSEQ multiplex PCR. From the immunoSEQ multiplex PCR reads, TCRdb called clonotypes with MiXCR, one entry per CDR3 protein. The sample lists approximately 160,000 distinct CDR3 sequences, approximately 94% occurring once. The T cells that were sequenced for TCR beta were CD8+ and CD4+ cells from blood. The clonotype originates from a human donor with multiple sclerosis. Sample: CD4+ T cells from PBMCs. The chain couples TRBV25-1 to TRBJ1-4, with a possible D match to TRBD1 (6 bases). As DNA, the CDR3 is TGTGCCAGCCGAGGGGGGGAAAAACTGTTTTTT. Amino acids: CASRGGEKLFF.